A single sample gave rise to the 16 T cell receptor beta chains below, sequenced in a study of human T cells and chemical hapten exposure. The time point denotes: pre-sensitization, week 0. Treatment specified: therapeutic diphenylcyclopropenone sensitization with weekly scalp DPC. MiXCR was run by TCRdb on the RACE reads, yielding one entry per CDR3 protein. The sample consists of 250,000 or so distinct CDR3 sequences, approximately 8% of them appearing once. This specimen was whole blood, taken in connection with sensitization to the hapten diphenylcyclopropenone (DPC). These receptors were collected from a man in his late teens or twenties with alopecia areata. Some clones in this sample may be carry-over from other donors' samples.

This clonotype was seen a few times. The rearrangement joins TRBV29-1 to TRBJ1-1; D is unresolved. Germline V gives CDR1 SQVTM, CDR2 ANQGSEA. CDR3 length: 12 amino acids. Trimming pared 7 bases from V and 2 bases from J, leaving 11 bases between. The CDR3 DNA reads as TGCAGCGCATTTGCGGTAAACACTGAAGCTTTCTTT. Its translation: CSAFAVNTEAFF.

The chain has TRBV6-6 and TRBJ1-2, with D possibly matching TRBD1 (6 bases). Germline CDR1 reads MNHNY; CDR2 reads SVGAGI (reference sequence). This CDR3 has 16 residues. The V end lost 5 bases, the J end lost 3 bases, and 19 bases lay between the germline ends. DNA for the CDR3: TGTGCCAGCAGTCCCAACCGGGACAACTTTCACTATGGCTACACCTTC. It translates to CASSPNRDNFHYGYTF.

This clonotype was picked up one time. The CDR3 spells CASGLAPGLNEKLFF. Here the CDR3 DNA reads TGTGCTAGTGGTTTGGCCCCAGGGTTAAATGAAAAACTGTTTTTT. The chain joins TRBV12-5 to TRBJ1-4; a weak D match, TRBD1 (5 bases). The CDR3 sequence is 15 residues long. The V gene's germline CDR1 is LGHNT and CDR2 FRNRAP. The V gene lost 1 base and the J gene lost 5 bases, with 11 bases spanning the gap.

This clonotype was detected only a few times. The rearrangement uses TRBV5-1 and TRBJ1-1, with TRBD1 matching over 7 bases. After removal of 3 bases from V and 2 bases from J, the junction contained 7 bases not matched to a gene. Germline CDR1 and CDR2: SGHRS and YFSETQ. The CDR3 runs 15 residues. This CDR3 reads CASSSEGAANTEAFF. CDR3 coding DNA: TGCGCCAGCAGCTCAGAGGGGGCGGCCAACACTGAAGCTTTCTTT.

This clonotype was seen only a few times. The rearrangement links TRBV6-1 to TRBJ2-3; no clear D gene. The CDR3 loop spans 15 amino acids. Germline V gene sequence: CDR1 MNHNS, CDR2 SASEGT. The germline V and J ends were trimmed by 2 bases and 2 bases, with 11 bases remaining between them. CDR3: CASSELRGSTDTQYF. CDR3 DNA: TGTGCCAGCAGTGAATTGCGCGGCTCCACAGATACGCAGTATTTT.

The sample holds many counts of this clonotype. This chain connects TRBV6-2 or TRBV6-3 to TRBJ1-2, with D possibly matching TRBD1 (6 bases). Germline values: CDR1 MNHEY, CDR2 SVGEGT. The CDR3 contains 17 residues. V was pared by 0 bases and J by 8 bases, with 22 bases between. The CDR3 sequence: CASSYSTSGKDSSGYTF. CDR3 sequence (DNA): TGTGCCAGCAGTTACTCGACGTCGGGGAAGGACAGCTCAGGCTACACCTTC.

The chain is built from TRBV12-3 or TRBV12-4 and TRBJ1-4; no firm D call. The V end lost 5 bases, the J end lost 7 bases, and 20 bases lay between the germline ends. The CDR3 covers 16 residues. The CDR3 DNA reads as TGTGCCAGCAGTCCCGGGAAGATACGGGTCGGTGAAAAACTGTTTTTT. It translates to CASSPGKIRVGEKLFF.

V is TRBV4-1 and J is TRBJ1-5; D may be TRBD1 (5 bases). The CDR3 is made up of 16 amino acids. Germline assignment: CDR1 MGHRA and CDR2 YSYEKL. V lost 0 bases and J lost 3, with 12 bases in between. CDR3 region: CASSQDHETVNQPQHF. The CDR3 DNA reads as TGCGCCAGCAGCCAAGATCACGAGACAGTCAATCAGCCCCAGCATTTT.

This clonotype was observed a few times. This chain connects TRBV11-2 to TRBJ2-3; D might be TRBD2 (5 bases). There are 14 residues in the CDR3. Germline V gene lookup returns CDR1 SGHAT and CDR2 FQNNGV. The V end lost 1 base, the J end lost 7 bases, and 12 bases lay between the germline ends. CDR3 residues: CASSLARTGNTQYF. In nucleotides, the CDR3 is TGTGCCAGCAGCTTAGCCCGGACGGGAAATACGCAGTATTTT.

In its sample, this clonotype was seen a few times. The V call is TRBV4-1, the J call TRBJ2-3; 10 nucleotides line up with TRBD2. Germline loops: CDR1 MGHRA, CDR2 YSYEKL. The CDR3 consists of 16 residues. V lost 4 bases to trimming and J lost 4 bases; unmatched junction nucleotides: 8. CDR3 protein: CASSPIELAGPDTQYF. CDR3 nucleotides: TGCGCCAGCAGCCCCATAGAACTAGCGGGACCAGATACGCAGTATTTT.

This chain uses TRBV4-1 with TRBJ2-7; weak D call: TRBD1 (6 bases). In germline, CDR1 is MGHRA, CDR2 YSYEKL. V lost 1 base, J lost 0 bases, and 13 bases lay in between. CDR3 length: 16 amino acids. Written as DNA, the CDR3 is TGCGCCAGCAGCCAAGTAAGCCAGGGGTTCTCCTACGAGCAGTACTTC. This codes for CASSQVSQGFSYEQYF.

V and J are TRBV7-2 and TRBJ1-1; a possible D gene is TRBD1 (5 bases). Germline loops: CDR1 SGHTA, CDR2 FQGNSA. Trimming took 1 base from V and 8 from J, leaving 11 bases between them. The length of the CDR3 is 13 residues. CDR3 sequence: CASSLVLRDEAFF. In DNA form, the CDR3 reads TGTGCCAGCAGCTTAGTTTTGCGGGACGAAGCTTTCTTT.

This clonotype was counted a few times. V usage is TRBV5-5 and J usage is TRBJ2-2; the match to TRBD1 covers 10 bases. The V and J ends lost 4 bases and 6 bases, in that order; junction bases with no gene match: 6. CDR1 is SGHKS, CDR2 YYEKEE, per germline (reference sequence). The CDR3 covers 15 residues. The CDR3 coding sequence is TGTGCCAGCAGCCTCCGACAGGGGGCCCCCGGGGAGCTGTTTTTT. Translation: CASSLRQGAPGELFF. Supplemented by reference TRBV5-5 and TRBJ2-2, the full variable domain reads DAGVTQSPTHLIKTRGQQVTLRCSPISGHKSVSWYQQVLGQGPQFIFQYYEKEERGRGNFPDRFSARQFPNYSSELNVNALLLGDSALYLCASSLRQGAPGELFFGEGSRLTVL.

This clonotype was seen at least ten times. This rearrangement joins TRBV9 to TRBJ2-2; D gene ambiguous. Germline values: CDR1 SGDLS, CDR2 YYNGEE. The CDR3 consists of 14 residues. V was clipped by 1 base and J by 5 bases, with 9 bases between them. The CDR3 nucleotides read TGTGCCAGCAGCGTATCCACCTATACCGGGGAGCTGTTTTTT. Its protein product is CASSVSTYTGELFF.

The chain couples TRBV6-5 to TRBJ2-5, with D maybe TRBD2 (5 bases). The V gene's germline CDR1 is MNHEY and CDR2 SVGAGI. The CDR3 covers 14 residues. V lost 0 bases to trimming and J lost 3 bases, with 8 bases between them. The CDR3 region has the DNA TGTGCCAGCAGTTACTCCGGGGTGGAAGAGACCCAGTACTTC. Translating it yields CASSYSGVEETQYF.

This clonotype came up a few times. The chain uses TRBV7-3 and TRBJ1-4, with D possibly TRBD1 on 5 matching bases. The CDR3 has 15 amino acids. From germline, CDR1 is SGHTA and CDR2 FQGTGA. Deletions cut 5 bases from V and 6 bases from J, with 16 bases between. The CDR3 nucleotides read TGTGCCAGCAGCCCGTGGGGGTTAGTGGATGAAAAACTGTTTTTT. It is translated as CASSPWGLVDEKLFF.